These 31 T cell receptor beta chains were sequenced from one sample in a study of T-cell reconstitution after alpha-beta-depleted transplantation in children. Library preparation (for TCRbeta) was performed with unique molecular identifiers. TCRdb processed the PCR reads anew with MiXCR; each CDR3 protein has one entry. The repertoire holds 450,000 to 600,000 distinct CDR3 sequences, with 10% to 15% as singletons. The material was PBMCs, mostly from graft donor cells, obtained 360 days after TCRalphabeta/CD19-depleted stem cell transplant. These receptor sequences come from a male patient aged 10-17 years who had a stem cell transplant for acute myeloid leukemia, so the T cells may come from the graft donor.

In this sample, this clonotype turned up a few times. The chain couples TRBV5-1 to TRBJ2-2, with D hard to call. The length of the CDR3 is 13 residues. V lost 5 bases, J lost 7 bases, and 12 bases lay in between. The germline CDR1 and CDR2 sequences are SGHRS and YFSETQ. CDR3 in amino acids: CASRENAGGELFF. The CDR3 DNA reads TGCGCCAGCAGAGAAAACGCAGGCGGGGAGCTGTTTTTT.

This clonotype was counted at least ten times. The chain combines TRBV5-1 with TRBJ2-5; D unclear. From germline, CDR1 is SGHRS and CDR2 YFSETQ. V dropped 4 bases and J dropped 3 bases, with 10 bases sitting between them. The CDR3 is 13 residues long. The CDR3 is CASSMDPKETQYF. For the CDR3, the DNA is TGCGCCAGCAGCATGGACCCTAAAGAGACCCAGTACTTC.

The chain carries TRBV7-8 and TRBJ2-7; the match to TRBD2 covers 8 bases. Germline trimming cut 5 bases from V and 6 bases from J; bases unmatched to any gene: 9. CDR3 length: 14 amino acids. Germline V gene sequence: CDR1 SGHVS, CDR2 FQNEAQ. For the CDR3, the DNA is TGTGCCAGCAGCCCGGACGGGGGGGAGGGCGAGCAGTACTTC. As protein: CASSPDGGEGEQYF.

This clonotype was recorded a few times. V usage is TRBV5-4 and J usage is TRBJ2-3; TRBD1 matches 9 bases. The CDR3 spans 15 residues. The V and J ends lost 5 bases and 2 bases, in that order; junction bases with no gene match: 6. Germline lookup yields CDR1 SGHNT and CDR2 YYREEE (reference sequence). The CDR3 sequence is CASRHRDRVTDTQYF. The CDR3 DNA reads TGTGCCAGCAGGCACCGGGACAGGGTCACAGATACGCAGTATTTT. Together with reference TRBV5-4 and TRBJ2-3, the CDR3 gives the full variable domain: ETGVTQSPTHLIKTRGQQVTLRCSSQSGHNTVSWYQQALGQGPQFIFQYYREEENGRGNFPPRFSGLQFPNYSSELNVNALELDDSALYLCASRHRDRVTDTQYFGPGTRLTVL.

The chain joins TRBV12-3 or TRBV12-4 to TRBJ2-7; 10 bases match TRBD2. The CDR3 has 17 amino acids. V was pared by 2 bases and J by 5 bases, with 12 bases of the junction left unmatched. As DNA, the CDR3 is TGTGCCAGCAGTTTACTCCTCGCGGGGCTAGCGGGAGACGAGCAGTACTTC. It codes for CASSLLLAGLAGDEQYF.

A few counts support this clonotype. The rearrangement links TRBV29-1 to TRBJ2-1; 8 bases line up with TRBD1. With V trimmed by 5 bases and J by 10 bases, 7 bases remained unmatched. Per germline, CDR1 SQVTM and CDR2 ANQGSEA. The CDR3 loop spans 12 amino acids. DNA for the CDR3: TGCAGCGTTTACAGGGGGTCCGGCGAGCAGTTCTTC. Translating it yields CSVYRGSGEQFF.

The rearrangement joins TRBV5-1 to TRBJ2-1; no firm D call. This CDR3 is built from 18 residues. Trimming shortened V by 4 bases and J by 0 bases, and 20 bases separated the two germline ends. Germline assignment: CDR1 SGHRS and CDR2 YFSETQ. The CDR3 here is CASSPILDSLSSYNEQFF. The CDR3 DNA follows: TGCGCCAGCAGCCCTATTTTAGACTCGTTGAGCTCCTACAATGAGCAGTTCTTC.

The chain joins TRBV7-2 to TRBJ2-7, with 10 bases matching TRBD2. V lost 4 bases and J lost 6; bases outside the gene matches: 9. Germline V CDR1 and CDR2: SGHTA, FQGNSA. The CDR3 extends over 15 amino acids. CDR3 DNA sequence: TGTGCCAGCAGCTCCTCAAGCGGGAGGGCAGGCGAGCAGTACTTC. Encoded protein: CASSSSSGRAGEQYF. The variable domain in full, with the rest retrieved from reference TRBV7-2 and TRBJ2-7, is GAGVSQSPSNKVTEKGKDVELRCDPISGHTALYWYRQSLGQGLEFLIYFQGNSAPDKSGLPSDRFSAERTGGSVSTLTIQRTQQEDSAVYLCASSSSSGRAGEQYFGPGTRLTVT.

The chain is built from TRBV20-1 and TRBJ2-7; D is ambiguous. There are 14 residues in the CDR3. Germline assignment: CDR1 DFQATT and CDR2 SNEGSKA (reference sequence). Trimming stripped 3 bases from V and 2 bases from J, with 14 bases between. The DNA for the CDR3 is TGCAGTGCTAGTCTCTCCTATGGGGCCTACGAGCAGTACTTC. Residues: CSASLSYGAYEQYF.

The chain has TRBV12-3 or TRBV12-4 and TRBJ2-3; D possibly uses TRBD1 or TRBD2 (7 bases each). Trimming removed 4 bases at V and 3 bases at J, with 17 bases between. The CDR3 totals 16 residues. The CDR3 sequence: CASSSSPQGGTDTQYF. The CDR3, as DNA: TGTGCCAGCAGTTCTAGCCCGCAGGGGGGGACAGATACGCAGTATTTT.

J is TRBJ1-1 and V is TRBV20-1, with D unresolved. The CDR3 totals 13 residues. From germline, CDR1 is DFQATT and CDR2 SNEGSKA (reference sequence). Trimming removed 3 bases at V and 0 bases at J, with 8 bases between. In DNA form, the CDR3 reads TGCAGTGCTAGCCAGCCCGTGAACACTGAAGCTTTCTTT. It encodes CSASQPVNTEAFF.

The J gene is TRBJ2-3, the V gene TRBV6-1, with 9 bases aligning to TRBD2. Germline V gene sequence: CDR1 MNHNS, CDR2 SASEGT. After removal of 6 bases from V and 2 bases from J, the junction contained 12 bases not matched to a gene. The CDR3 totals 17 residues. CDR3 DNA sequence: TGTGCCAGCAGCCCAATGTGGAGCGGGAGGATCACAGATACGCAGTATTTT. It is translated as CASSPMWSGRITDTQYF.

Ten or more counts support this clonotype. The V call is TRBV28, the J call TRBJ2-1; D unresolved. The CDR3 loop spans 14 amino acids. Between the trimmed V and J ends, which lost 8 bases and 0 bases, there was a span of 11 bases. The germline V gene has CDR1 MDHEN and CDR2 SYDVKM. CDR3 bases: TGTGCCAGCTGGGCCCCGAGCTCCTACAATGAGCAGTTCTTC. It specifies CASWAPSSYNEQFF.

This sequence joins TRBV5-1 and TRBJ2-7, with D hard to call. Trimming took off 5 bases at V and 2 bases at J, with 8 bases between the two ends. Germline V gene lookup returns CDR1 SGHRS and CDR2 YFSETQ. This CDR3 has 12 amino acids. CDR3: CASSNGPYEQYF. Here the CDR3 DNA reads TGCGCCAGCAGTAACGGTCCCTACGAGCAGTACTTC.

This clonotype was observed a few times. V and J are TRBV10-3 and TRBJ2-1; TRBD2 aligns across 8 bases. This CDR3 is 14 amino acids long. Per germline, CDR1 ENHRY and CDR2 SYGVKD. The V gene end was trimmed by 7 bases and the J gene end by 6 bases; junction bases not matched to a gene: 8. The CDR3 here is CAIMSGRVSNEQFF. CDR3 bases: TGTGCCATCATGAGCGGGAGAGTGTCCAATGAGCAGTTCTTC.

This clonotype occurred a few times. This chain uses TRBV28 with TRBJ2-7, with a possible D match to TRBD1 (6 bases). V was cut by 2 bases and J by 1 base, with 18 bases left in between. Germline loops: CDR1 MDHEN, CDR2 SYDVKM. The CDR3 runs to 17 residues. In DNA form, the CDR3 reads TGTGCCAGCAGTTTAAGAGTCGTCAGGGGAAATTCCTACGAGCAGTACTTC. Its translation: CASSLRVVRGNSYEQYF.

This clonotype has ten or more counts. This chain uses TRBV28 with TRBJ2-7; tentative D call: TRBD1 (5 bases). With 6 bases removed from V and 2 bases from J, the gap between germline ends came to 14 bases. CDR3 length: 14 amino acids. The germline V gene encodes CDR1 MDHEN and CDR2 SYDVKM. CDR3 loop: CASRYPRAPYEQYF. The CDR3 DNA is TGTGCCAGCAGGTATCCCAGGGCTCCCTACGAGCAGTACTTC.

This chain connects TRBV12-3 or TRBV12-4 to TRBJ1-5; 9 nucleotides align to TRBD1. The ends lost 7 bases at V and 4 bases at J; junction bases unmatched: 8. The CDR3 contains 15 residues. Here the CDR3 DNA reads TGTGCCAGCACCAAAACGGGACAGGGTAATCAGCCCCAGCATTTT. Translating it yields CASTKTGQGNQPQHF.

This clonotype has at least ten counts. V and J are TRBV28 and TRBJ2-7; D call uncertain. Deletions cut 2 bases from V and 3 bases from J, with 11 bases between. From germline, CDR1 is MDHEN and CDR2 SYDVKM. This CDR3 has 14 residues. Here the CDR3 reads CASSLPGGHYEQYF. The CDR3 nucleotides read TGTGCCAGCAGTTTACCGGGCGGCCACTACGAGCAGTACTTC.

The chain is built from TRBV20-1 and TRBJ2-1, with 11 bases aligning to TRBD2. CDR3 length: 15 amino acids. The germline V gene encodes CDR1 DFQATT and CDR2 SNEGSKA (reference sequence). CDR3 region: CSLSGRAAQYNEQFF. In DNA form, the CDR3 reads TGCAGCCTTAGCGGGAGGGCTGCTCAGTACAATGAGCAGTTCTTC.

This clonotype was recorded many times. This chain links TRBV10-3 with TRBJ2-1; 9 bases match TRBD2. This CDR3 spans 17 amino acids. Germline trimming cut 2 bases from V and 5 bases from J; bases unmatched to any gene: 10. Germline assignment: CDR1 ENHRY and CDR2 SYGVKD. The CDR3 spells CAISETAGGHRNNEQFF. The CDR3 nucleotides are TGTGCCATCAGTGAGACCGCGGGAGGGCACAGGAACAATGAGCAGTTCTTC.

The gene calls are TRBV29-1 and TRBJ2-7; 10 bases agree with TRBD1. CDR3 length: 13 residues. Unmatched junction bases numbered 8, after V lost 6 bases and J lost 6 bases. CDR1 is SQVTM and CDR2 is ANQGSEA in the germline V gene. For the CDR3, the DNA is TGCAGCGTCTGGACAGGGGGTCTCCGCGAGCAGTACTTC. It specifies CSVWTGGLREQYF.

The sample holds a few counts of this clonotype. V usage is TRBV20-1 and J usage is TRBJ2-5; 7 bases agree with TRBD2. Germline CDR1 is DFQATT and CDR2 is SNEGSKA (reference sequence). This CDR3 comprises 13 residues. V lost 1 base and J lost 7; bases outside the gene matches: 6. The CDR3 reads CSARVGGGTTQYF. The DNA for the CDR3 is TGCAGTGCTAGAGTGGGGGGAGGGACGACCCAGTACTTC.

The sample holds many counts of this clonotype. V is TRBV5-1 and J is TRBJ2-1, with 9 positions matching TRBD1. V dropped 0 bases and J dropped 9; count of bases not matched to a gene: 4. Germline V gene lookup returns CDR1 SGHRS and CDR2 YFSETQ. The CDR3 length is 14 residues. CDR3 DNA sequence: TGCGCCAGCAGCTTGGCCCGGGACAGGGCTGAGCAGTTCTTC. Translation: CASSLARDRAEQFF.

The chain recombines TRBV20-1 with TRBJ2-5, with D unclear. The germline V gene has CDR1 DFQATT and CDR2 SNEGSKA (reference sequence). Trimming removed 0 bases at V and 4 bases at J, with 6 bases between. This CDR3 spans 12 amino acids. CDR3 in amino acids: CSAREGIETQYF. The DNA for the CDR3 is TGCAGTGCTAGAGAAGGAATAGAGACCCAGTACTTC.

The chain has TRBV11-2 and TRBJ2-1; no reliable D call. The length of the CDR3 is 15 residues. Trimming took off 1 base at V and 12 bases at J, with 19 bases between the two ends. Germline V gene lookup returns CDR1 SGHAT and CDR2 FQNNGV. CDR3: CASSLGVRRPVTQFF. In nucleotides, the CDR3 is TGTGCCAGCAGCTTAGGGGTTCGTAGGCCAGTTACGCAGTTCTTC.

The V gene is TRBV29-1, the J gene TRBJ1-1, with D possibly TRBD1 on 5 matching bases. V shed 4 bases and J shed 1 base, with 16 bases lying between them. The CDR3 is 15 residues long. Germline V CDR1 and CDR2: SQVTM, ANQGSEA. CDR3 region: CSVGGLGLPNTEAFF. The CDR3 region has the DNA TGCAGCGTTGGGGGCTTGGGACTCCCGAACACTGAAGCTTTCTTT.

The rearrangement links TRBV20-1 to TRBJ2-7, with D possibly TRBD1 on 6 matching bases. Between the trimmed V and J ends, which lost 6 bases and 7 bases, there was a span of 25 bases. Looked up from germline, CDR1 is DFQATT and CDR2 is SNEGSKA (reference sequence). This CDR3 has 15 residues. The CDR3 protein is CSAEDSARPVWEQYF. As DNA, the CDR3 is TGCAGTGCCGAGGACAGCGCCCGACCAGTATGGGAGCAGTACTTC.

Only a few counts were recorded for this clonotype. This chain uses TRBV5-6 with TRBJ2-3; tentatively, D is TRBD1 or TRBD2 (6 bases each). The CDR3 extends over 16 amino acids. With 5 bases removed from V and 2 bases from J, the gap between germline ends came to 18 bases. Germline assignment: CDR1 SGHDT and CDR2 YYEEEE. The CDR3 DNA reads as TGTGCCAGCAGGAACCTCAAAGGGGGGTACACAGATACGCAGTATTTT. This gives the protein CASRNLKGGYTDTQYF.

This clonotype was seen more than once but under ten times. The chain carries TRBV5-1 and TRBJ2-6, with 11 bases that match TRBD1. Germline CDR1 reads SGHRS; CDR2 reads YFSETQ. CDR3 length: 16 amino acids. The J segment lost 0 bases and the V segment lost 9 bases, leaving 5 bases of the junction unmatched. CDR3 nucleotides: TGCGCCACTTCCGGGACAGGGGGCTCTGGGGCCAACGTCCTGACTTTC. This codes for CATSGTGGSGANVLTF. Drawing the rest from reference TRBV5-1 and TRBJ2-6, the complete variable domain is KAGVTQTPRYLIKTRGQQVTLSCSPISGHRSVSWYQQTPGQGLQFLFEYFSETQRNKGNFPGRFSGRQFSNSRSEMNVSTLELGDSALYLCATSGTGGSGANVLTFGAGSRLTVL.

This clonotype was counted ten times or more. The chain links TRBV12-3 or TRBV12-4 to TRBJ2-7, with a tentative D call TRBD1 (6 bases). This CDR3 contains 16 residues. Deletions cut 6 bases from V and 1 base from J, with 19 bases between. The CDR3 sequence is CASSPFHTQGSYEQYF. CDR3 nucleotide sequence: TGTGCCAGCAGCCCCTTCCATACACAGGGATCCTACGAGCAGTACTTC.